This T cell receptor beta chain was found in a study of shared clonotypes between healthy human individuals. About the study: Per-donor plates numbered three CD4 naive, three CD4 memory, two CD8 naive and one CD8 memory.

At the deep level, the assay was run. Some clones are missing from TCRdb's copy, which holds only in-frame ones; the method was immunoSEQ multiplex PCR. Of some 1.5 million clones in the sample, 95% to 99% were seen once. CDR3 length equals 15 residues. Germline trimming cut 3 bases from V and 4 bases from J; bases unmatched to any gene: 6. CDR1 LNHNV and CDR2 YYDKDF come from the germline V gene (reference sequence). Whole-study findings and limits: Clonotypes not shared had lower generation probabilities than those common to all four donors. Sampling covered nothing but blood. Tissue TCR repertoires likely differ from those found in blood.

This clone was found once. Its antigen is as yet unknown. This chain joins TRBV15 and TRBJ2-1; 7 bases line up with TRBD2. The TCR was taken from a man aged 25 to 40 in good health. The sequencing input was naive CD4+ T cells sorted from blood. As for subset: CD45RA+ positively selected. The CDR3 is CATSRGREGYNEQFF. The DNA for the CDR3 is TGTGCCACCAGCAGGGGGAGGGAGGGTTACAATGAGCAGTTCTTC.